The 32 T cell receptor beta chains presented below share a single source sample, sequenced in a study of glioma-infiltrating T cells after dendritic cell vaccination. Time point here: after dendritic cell vaccination, including at tumor progression/relapse. Profiling relied on immunoSEQ multiplex PCR, and the TCRdb table lists in-frame clones only, not all of them. The data contain 90,000 to 95,000 clones, more than 80% of them singletons. The specimen comprised blood, sampled after dendritic cell vaccination. The receptors here all came from a human donor with glioblastoma.

The chain couples TRBV30 to TRBJ2-1; 8 nucleotides match TRBD2. Germline-derived CDR1 and CDR2 are GTSNPN and SVGIG (reference sequence). This CDR3 has 16 amino acids. J gave up 2 bases and V 0 bases, and 6 bases lay outside the gene matches. The CDR3 is CAWSVGSGITYNEQFF. CDR3 nucleotides: TGTGCCTGGAGTGTTGGTAGCGGGATCACCTACAATGAGCAGTTCTTC.

The J gene is TRBJ1-6, the V gene TRBV19, with D possibly TRBD1 on 5 matching bases. CDR1 and CDR2 (germline): LNHDA, SQIVND (reference sequence). The CDR3 consists of 13 residues. The V end lost 5 bases, the J end lost 7 bases, and 9 bases lay between the germline ends. This CDR3 reads CASSEQENSPLHF. The CDR3 nucleotides read TGTGCCAGTAGTGAACAGGAGAATTCACCCCTCCACTTT.

The V gene is TRBV9, the J gene TRBJ1-2; D possibly corresponds to TRBD1 (6 bases). Germline loops: CDR1 SGDLS, CDR2 YYNGEE. The CDR3 loop spans 15 amino acids. The V end lost 0 bases, the J end lost 7 bases, and 16 bases lay between the germline ends. CDR3 nucleotides: TGTGCCAGCAGCGTAGGGACAGCCCTCCCTAGTGGCTACACCTTC. Its protein product is CASSVGTALPSGYTF.

The chain couples TRBV14 to TRBJ2-1, with TRBD2 matching over 11 bases. Trimming took 1 base from V and 9 from J; bases not matched to a gene: 8. This CDR3 is built from 16 residues. Looked up from germline, CDR1 is SGHDN and CDR2 is FVKESK. The CDR3 here is CASSQGALAGVVEQFF. CDR3 nucleotides: TGTGCCAGCAGCCAAGGTGCACTAGCGGGAGTAGTTGAGCAGTTCTTC.

This clone was recorded once. The V call is TRBV25-1, the J call TRBJ2-7; the match to TRBD2 covers 14 bases. The V and J ends lost 4 bases and 0 bases, in that order; junction bases with no gene match: 8. The germline CDR1 and CDR2 sequences are MGHDK and SYGVNS. The CDR3 consists of 18 residues. The CDR3 spells CASSGGLAGGSHSYEQYF. The CDR3 bases are TGTGCCAGCAGTGGCGGACTAGCGGGGGGAAGCCACTCCTACGAGCAGTACTTC.

The chain couples TRBV5-1 to TRBJ1-1, with 10 positions matching TRBD1. The germline V gene encodes CDR1 SGHRS and CDR2 YFSETQ. V shed 4 bases, J shed 8 bases, and the junction held 5 bases outside the gene matches. The CDR3 length is 13 residues. The CDR3, as DNA: TGCGCCAGCAGCGGGGGGGGACAGGGGGAAGCTTTCTTT. Translating it yields CASSGGGQGEAFF.

The chain carries TRBV19 and TRBJ2-5, with 9 bases lining up with TRBD2. CDR1 LNHDA and CDR2 SQIVND come from the germline V gene (reference sequence). V lost 3 bases, J lost 2 bases, and 7 bases stayed unmatched. CDR3 length: 16 amino acids. The CDR3 DNA reads TGTGCCAGTAGTATCTCCGGAGCGGGGGGACAAGAGACCCAGTACTTC. Protein: CASSISGAGGQETQYF.

V is TRBV11-2 and J is TRBJ1-4; D may be TRBD1 (5 bases). This CDR3 has 16 amino acids. CDR1 is SGHAT and CDR2 is FQNNGV in the germline V gene. V gave up 2 bases and J gave up 0 bases, with 10 bases separating them. CDR3 residues: CASSLYLQATNEKLFF. The CDR3 nucleotides read TGTGCCAGCAGCTTATACTTACAGGCAACTAATGAAAAACTGTTTTTT.

The chain joins TRBV2 to TRBJ2-1; D possibly corresponds to TRBD1 (6 bases). Deletions cut 6 bases from V and 3 bases from J, with 15 bases between. Per germline, CDR1 SNHLY and CDR2 FYNNEI. The length of the CDR3 is 15 residues. The CDR3 DNA reads as TGTGCCAGCAGAGTTTCTACAGGGTACTACAATGAGCAGTTCTTC. It encodes CASRVSTGYYNEQFF.

The rearrangement joins TRBV5-4 to TRBJ2-1; 10 positions agree with TRBD2. The germline V gene encodes CDR1 SGHNT and CDR2 YYREEE (reference sequence). With 8 bases clipped from V and 6 bases from J, the junction kept 11 bases outside the gene matches. This CDR3 region has 15 residues. This chain's CDR3 is CASRPAASGGNEQFF. For the CDR3, the DNA is TGTGCCAGTCGTCCTGCGGCTAGCGGGGGCAATGAGCAGTTCTTC. Based on the CDR3 plus reference TRBV5-4 and TRBJ2-1, the full variable domain is ETGVTQSPTHLIKTRGQQVTLRCSSQSGHNTVSWYQQALGQGPQFIFQYYREEENGRGNFPPRFSGLQFPNYSSELNVNALELDDSALYLCASRPAASGGNEQFFGPGTRLTVL.

In nucleotides, the CDR3 is TGTGCCAGCAGCTTGAAGATTGGACAGGGGGTTAGGGAGACCCAGTACTTC. It encodes CASSLKIGQGVRETQYF. This chain uses TRBV5-4 with TRBJ2-5; TRBD1 aligns across 10 bases. The trim removed 1 base at V and 5 bases at J, leaving 11 bases unmatched. The CDR3 loop spans 17 amino acids. The germline CDR1 and CDR2 sequences are SGHNT and YYREEE (reference sequence).

The rearrangement uses TRBV29-1 and TRBJ1-5; a possible D gene is TRBD1 (5 bases). V shed 6 bases and J shed 0 bases, with 12 bases lying between them. CDR1 SQVTM and CDR2 ANQGSEA come from the germline V gene. The CDR3 is made up of 14 amino acids. CDR3 in DNA: TGCAGCGTCGGGGGACGGACTAGCAATCAGCCCCAGCATTTT. This gives the protein CSVGGRTSNQPQHF.

The table lists this clone with a count of one. The rearrangement joins TRBV5-1 to TRBJ2-1; TRBD2 agrees at 16 bases. Trimming removed 0 bases from V and 6 bases from J; junction bases left unmatched: 3. Germline CDR1 SGHRS, CDR2 YFSETQ. There are 17 residues in the CDR3. CDR3 region: CASSLGGTSGRGNEQFF. DNA for the CDR3: TGCGCCAGCAGCTTGGGGGGGACTAGCGGGAGGGGCAATGAGCAGTTCTTC.

This sequence joins TRBV11-1 and TRBJ2-7; no firm D call. Trimming pared 1 base from V and 3 bases from J, leaving 7 bases between. Germline values: CDR1 SGHAT, CDR2 FQDESV (reference sequence). The CDR3 is 13 residues long. The CDR3 reads CASSLDQDYEQYF. The CDR3 region has the DNA TGTGCCAGCAGCTTAGACCAGGACTACGAGCAGTACTTC.

Turning to this clone: It is unclear where the CDR3 begins or ends on the DNA, so no DNA is shown, and the CDR3 is as TCRdb lists it. The chain links TRBV21-1 to TRBJ2-1; TRBD1 was called by the table and not checked on the DNA. TRBV21-1 has pseudogene status. Termini included, the CDR3 measures 17 amino acids. The CDR3 protein is CASSKVGQGAPHNEQFF.

The chain links TRBV7-7 to TRBJ2-5, with D perhaps TRBD2 (6 bases). CDR1 and CDR2 (germline): SSHAT, FNYEAQ (reference sequence). V was cut by 3 bases and J by 3 bases, with 14 bases left in between. The CDR3 contains 15 residues. CDR3 bases: TGTGCCAGCAGCTTGGGCCCCTCGGGGGAAGAGACCCAGTACTTC. It codes for CASSLGPSGEETQYF. The full variable domain, in which reference TRBV7-7 and TRBJ2-5 provide the parts outside the CDR3, is GAGVSQSPRYKVTKRGQDVTLRCDPISSHATLYWYQQALGQGPEFLTYFNYEAQPDKSGLPSDRFSAERPEGSISTLTIQRTEQRDSAMYRCASSLGPSGEETQYFGPGTRLLVL.

The chain is built from TRBV7-9 and TRBJ2-1; TRBD2 aligns across 8 bases. CDR1 SEHNR and CDR2 FQNEAQ come from the germline V gene (reference sequence). V was pared by 1 base and J by 6 bases, with 5 bases of the junction left unmatched. The CDR3 sequence is 15 residues long. The DNA of the CDR3 is TGTGCCAGCAGCTTAGGGGGCGGGGGGCCCAATGAGCAGTTCTTC. Translation: CASSLGGGGPNEQFF. The full variable domain, its missing parts supplied by reference TRBV7-9 and TRBJ2-1, is DTGVSQNPRHKITKRGQNVTFRCDPISEHNRLYWYRQTLGQGPEFLTYFQNEAQLEKSRLLSDRFSAERPKGSFSTLEIQRTEQGDSAMYLCASSLGGGGPNEQFFGPGTRLTVL.

As regards this clone: This same CDR3 is encoded by further DNA sequences in the sample. The genes are TRBV27 and TRBJ1-2; 9 positions agree with TRBD1. Germline V CDR1 and CDR2: MNHEY, SMNVEV (reference sequence). V was pared by 5 bases and J by 5 bases, with 9 bases of the junction left unmatched. CDR3 length: 15 residues. The CDR3 is CASSRSTGGGYGYTF. The CDR3 DNA reads as TGTGCCAGCAGTCGCTCGACAGGGGGTGGTTATGGCTACACCTTC.

This clone appeared once. The chain links TRBV5-4 to TRBJ1-2, with TRBD1 as a possible D gene (6 bases). Germline CDR1 SGHNT, CDR2 YYREEE (reference sequence). CDR3 length equals 15 residues. V lost 0 bases and J 7 bases, leaving 16 bases between the germline ends. The CDR3 DNA is TGTGCCAGCAGCTTGGACGGGGGGGGCTGGAGTGGCTACACCTTC. This codes for CASSLDGGGWSGYTF.

This clone showed up just once. The V gene is TRBV7-6, the J gene TRBJ1-1; D is perhaps TRBD1 (5 bases). The CDR3 sequence is 13 residues long. Germline assignment: CDR1 SGHVS and CDR2 FNYEAQ. V lost 7 bases to trimming and J lost 0 bases, with 9 bases between them. This CDR3 is CASKGYMNTEAFF. CDR3 sequence (DNA): TGTGCCAGCAAGGGGTACATGAACACTGAAGCTTTCTTT.

The chain uses TRBV5-4 and TRBJ2-5, with D possibly matching TRBD2 (6 bases). The CDR3 extends over 14 amino acids. CDR1 is SGHNT, CDR2 YYREEE, per germline (reference sequence). V was pared by 4 bases and J by 5 bases, with 15 bases between. CDR3 in DNA: TGTGCCAGCAGCCCTGCGGGGTATGGTGAGACCCAGTACTTC. The encoded protein is CASSPAGYGETQYF.

The chain uses TRBV19 and TRBJ2-6; D is possibly TRBD1 (6 bases). Trimming pared 2 bases from V and 4 bases from J, leaving 12 bases between. The germline V gene encodes CDR1 LNHDA and CDR2 SQIVND (reference sequence). This CDR3 contains 16 residues. CDR3: CASSISWGLGANVLTF. CDR3 in DNA: TGTGCCAGTAGTATATCATGGGGGCTGGGGGCCAACGTCCTGACTTTC.

This clone was observed a handful of times. This chain connects TRBV6-1 to TRBJ2-7; 7 positions agree with TRBD2. The CDR3 covers 13 residues. CDR1 and CDR2 (germline): MNHNS, SASEGT. V shed 11 bases, J shed 0 bases, and the junction held 7 bases outside the gene matches. The CDR3 region has the DNA TGTGCCTCATACGGCGGGAGCTCCTACGAGCAGTACGTC. Protein: CASYGGSSYEQYV.

The chain is built from TRBV7-9 and TRBJ1-3; perhaps TRBD1 as D (6 bases). CDR3 length: 15 amino acids. Trimming shortened V by 5 bases and J by 3 bases, and 14 bases separated the two germline ends. The germline gives CDR1 SEHNR, CDR2 FQNEAQ (reference sequence). The chain's CDR3 is CASSPQGPSGNTIYF. The CDR3 coding sequence is TGTGCCAGCAGCCCCCAGGGGCCGAGTGGAAACACCATATATTTT.

This chain joins TRBV29-1 and TRBJ2-5; 9 nucleotides align to TRBD2. The CDR3 contains 18 residues. V trimming: 4 bases; J trimming: 3 bases; junction bases outside the gene matches: 18. The germline V gene has CDR1 SQVTM and CDR2 ANQGSEA. CDR3 residues: CSVAWGVIAGAWEETQYF. The CDR3 DNA reads TGCAGCGTTGCTTGGGGGGTGATAGCGGGGGCCTGGGAAGAGACCCAGTACTTC.

V gene TRBV15 combines with J gene TRBJ1-1; D is perhaps TRBD1 (6 bases). Trimming shortened V by 0 bases and J by 9 bases, and 17 bases separated the two germline ends. The CDR3 runs to 15 residues. Germline values: CDR1 LNHNV, CDR2 YYDKDF (reference sequence). The CDR3 DNA sequence: TGTGCCACCAGCAGAGATTCCTTAGGGGGTAGGCAAGCTTTCTTT. Amino acid sequence: CATSRDSLGGRQAFF.

This clone came up once. J is TRBJ2-1 and V is TRBV5-6, with 7 bases fitting TRBD1. Germline CDR1 is SGHDT and CDR2 is YYEEEE. The CDR3 is made up of 15 amino acids. The V segment lost 4 bases and the J segment 4 bases; nucleotides outside the gene matches: 8. The CDR3, as DNA: TGTGCCAGCAGCGCAACTAAGGGGGCATACAATGAGCAGTTCTTC. Encoded protein: CASSATKGAYNEQFF.

This rearrangement joins TRBV5-1 to TRBJ1-4; D may be TRBD1 (5 bases). V lost 3 bases and J 0 bases, leaving 15 bases between the germline ends. Germline V gene data show CDR1 as SGHRS and CDR2 as YFSETQ. This CDR3 spans 17 amino acids. The CDR3 spells CASSSSGGTATNEKLFF. The CDR3 DNA follows: TGCGCCAGCAGCTCCTCGGGGGGGACGGCAACTAATGAAAAACTGTTTTTT. Full variable domain (rest looked up from reference TRBV5-1 and TRBJ1-4): KAGVTQTPRYLIKTRGQQVTLSCSPISGHRSVSWYQQTPGQGLQFLFEYFSETQRNKGNFPGRFSGRQFSNSRSEMNVSTLELGDSALYLCASSSSGGTATNEKLFFGSGTQLSVL.

The rearrangement links TRBV19 to TRBJ2-1; D might be TRBD2 (7 bases). The length of the CDR3 is 15 residues. Germline loops: CDR1 LNHDA, CDR2 SQIVND (reference sequence). V was clipped by 6 bases and J by 6 bases, with 18 bases between them. In nucleotides, the CDR3 is TGTGCCAGTAGGGCGCGGGGGCAACTGGGCAATGAGCAGTTCTTC. Residues: CASRARGQLGNEQFF. Drawing the rest from reference TRBV19 and TRBJ2-1, the complete variable domain is DGGITQSPKYLFRKEGQNVTLSCEQNLNHDAMYWYRQDPGQGLRLIYYSQIVNDFQKGDIAEGYSVSREKKESFPLTVTSAQKNPTAFYLCASRARGQLGNEQFFGPGTRLTVL.

In its sample, this clone was seen a few times. V usage is TRBV19 and J usage is TRBJ1-5, with TRBD1 matching 7 bases. The CDR3 runs 17 residues. CDR1 LNHDA and CDR2 SQIVND come from the germline V gene (reference sequence). V lost 3 bases to trimming and J lost 6 bases; unmatched junction nucleotides: 14. Here the CDR3 reads CASSITRRGQGGQPQHF. CDR3 nucleotide sequence: TGTGCCAGTAGTATTACCCGGAGGGGGCAGGGAGGTCAGCCCCAGCATTTT. The whole variable domain, remainder taken from reference TRBV19 and TRBJ1-5, is DGGITQSPKYLFRKEGQNVTLSCEQNLNHDAMYWYRQDPGQGLRLIYYSQIVNDFQKGDIAEGYSVSREKKESFPLTVTSAQKNPTAFYLCASSITRRGQGGQPQHFGDGTRLSIL.

The chain carries TRBV6-5 and TRBJ2-2, with 9 positions matching TRBD1. V was pared by 6 bases and J by 5 bases, with 7 bases of the junction left unmatched. The V gene's germline CDR1 is MNHEY and CDR2 SVGAGI. This CDR3 is built from 15 residues. The CDR3, as DNA: TGTGCCAGCAGCCTCGGACAGGGGAGGACCGGGGAGCTGTTTTTT. Its protein product is CASSLGQGRTGELFF.

Here the CDR3 DNA reads TGTGCCAGTAGTATAGGCGGGGTTCAAGAGACCCAGTACTTC. Amino acid sequence: CASSIGGVQETQYF. The chain employs TRBV19 and TRBJ2-5; the D gene is possibly TRBD2 (6 bases). Germline loops: CDR1 LNHDA, CDR2 SQIVND (reference sequence). Trimming pared 1 base from V and 2 bases from J, leaving 8 bases between. This CDR3 contains 14 residues.